A selection of T cell receptor beta chains follows, all from one sample in a study of cytomegalovirus exposure and HLA in healthy donors. The table came from immunoSEQ multiplex PCR; TCRdb's copy has only in-frame clones and leaves some out. The sample carries approximately 110,000 clones, around 94% recorded once. Sequencing used PBMCs. Receptors were obtained from a woman between 18 and 29 years old in good health and CMV-seronegative. The CDR3 runs from the conserved cysteine through the conserved F or W. D genes are given only for firm matches. Where a row states a size, it is once, few, many or the class of an expanded clone; other rows omit it.

D	length	size	J	V	CDR3	DNA
NA	15	once	TRBJ2-7	TRBV4-2	CASSQAGGTYYEQYF	TGTGCCAGCAGCCAAGCGGGCGGGACTTACTACGAGCAGTACTTC
TRBD2	15	NA	TRBJ2-3	TRBV11-3	CASSSSGGSGGARYF	TGTGCCAGCAGCTCGTCAGGTGGTAGCGGGGGGGCACGGTATTTT
NA	14	NA	TRBJ2-7	TRBV13	CASSCATDTYEQYF	TGTGCCAGCAGCTGTGCGACAGATACCTACGAGCAGTACTTC
TRBD1	12	NA	TRBJ2-7	TRBV7-2	CASSLSGTGADF	TGTGCCAGCAGCTTGTCGGGGACAGGGGCGGACTTC
TRBD1	14	NA	TRBJ1-3	TRBV28	CASSTTGVGNTIYF	TGTGCCAGCAGTACTACAGGGGTAGGAAACACCATATATTTT
NA	15	NA	TRBJ2-7	TRBV2	CASSDSYGYSYEQYF	TGTGCCAGCAGTGATTCGTACGGTTATTCCTACGAGCAGTACTTC
NA	14	NA	TRBJ2-5	TRBV5-1	CASSLYGYQETQYF	TGCGCCAGCAGCTTGTACGGGTACCAAGAGACCCAGTACTTC
NA	17	NA	TRBJ1-5	TRBV19	CASSIAPGTDSHQPQHF	TGTGCCAGTAGTATAGCCCCGGGGACGGACAGCCATCAGCCCCAGCATTTT
TRBD1	14	NA	TRBJ1-2	TRBV25-1	CASRVTGGDGGYTF	TGTGCCAGCAGGGTGACAGGGGGCGATGGTGGCTACACCTTC
TRBD1	13	NA	TRBJ2-7	TRBV6-1	CASRRTGDYEQYF	TGTGCCAGCAGAAGGACAGGAGACTACGAGCAGTACTTC
TRBD1	17	NA	TRBJ1-2	TRBV5-1	CASSLTTGGRGDYGYTF	TGCGCCAGCAGCTTGACAACAGGGGGCCGGGGGGACTATGGCTACACCTTC
TRBD2	15	NA	TRBJ2-1	TRBV11-2	CASSFGRGVYNEQFF	TGTGCCAGCAGCTTTGGACGGGGGGTTTACAATGAGCAGTTCTTC
NA	16	NA	TRBJ2-2	TRBV7-2	CASSPPERGITGELFF	TGTGCCAGCAGCCCGCCGGAGAGAGGGATCACCGGGGAGCTGTTTTTT
TRBD2	15	NA	TRBJ2-5	TRBV7-2	CASSARGGREPTQYF	TGTGCCAGCAGCGCTCGGGGCGGGAGGGAGCCGACCCAGTACTTC
NA	13	NA	TRBJ2-3	TRBV7-3	CASSFRVPDTQYF	TGTGCCAGCAGTTTCAGGGTCCCAGATACGCAGTATTTT
NA	16	NA	TRBJ2-7	TRBV2	CASSERMTSRRYEQYF	TGTGCCAGCAGTGAAAGGATGACTAGTAGGAGGTACGAGCAGTACTTC
TRBD2	15	NA	TRBJ2-7	TRBV19	CASSMRGGRINEQYF	TGTGCCAGTAGTATGCGAGGCGGGAGAATCAACGAGCAGTACTTC
TRBD1	17	once	TRBJ1-2	TRBV5-6	CASSLGDRGTRYYGYTF	TGTGCCAGCAGCTTGGGAGACAGGGGGACAAGGTACTATGGCTACACCTTC
TRBD1	14	NA	TRBJ1-5	TRBV6-1	CASINRGRGQPQHF	TGTGCCAGCATTAACAGGGGGCGCGGTCAGCCCCAGCATTTT
NA	16	NA	TRBJ1-3	TRBV4-1	CASSQGMAGDGNTIYF	TGCGCCAGCAGCCAAGGAATGGCAGGGGACGGAAACACCATATATTTT
TRBD2	16	NA	TRBJ2-1	TRBV9	CASSVVSGTTYNEQFF	TGTGCCAGCAGCGTAGTTAGCGGGACGACCTACAATGAGCAGTTCTTC
TRBD2	15	NA	TRBJ2-1	TRBV13	CASSERTSGTEKQFF	TGTGCCAGCAGCGAAAGGACTAGCGGGACAGAAAAACAGTTCTTC
TRBD1	15	NA	TRBJ1-6	TRBV6-5	CASSPGTVTNSPLHF	TGTGCCAGCAGTCCCGGGACAGTGACCAACTCACCCCTCCACTTT
TRBD2	18	NA	TRBJ2-3	TRBV11-1	CASSPRTSGDTSTDTQYF	TGTGCCAGCAGCCCCCGGACTAGCGGGGACACTAGCACAGATACGCAGTATTTT
NA	15	many	TRBJ1-2	TRBV4-2	CASSQVSGQNYGYTF	TGTGCCAGCAGCCAAGTCTCGGGACAAAACTATGGCTACACCTTC
NA	14	NA	TRBJ2-7	TRBV10-2	CASSEGGTTYEQYF	TGCGCCAGCAGTGAAGGGGGTACTACCTACGAGCAGTACTTC
NA	15	once	TRBJ2-7	TRBV2	CASSGAGAGPYEQYF	TGTGCCAGCAGTGGCGCGGGGGCGGGTCCCTACGAGCAGTACTTC
NA	17	NA	TRBJ1-2	TRBV28	CASSFGGTLRSGYGYTF	TGTGCCAGCAGTTTCGGGGGAACCTTAAGGTCAGGATACGGCTACACCTTC
TRBD2	14	NA	TRBJ2-7	TRBV7-9	CASSELAGYYEQYF	TGTGCCAGCAGCGAGCTAGCGGGCTACTACGAGCAGTACTTC
NA	18	NA	TRBJ1-5	TRBV19	CASSIGGRGLTLNQPQHF	TGTGCCAGTAGTATAGGCGGTCGAGGGTTGACCCTCAATCAGCCCCAGCATTTT
NA	13	NA	TRBJ2-1	TRBV30	CAWMGSSYNEQFF	TGTGCCTGGATGGGGAGCTCCTACAATGAGCAGTTCTTC
NA	15	once	TRBJ1-1	TRBV7-2	CASSLYEAGLTEAFF	TGTGCCAGCAGCTTATACGAGGCGGGACTCACTGAAGCTTTCTTT
TRBD1	16	NA	TRBJ2-7	TRBV2	CASSGEQGAYSYEQYF	TGTGCCAGCAGTGGCGAACAGGGGGCTTACTCCTACGAGCAGTACTTC
TRBD2	15	NA	TRBJ2-1	TRBV11-3	CASSGGTSGYNEQFF	TGTGCCAGCAGTGGTGGGACTAGCGGTTACAATGAGCAGTTCTTC
TRBD1	14	NA	TRBJ1-4	TRBV30	CAWTRDRLNEKLFF	TGTGCCTGGACGCGGGACAGGCTTAATGAAAAACTGTTTTTT
NA	15	NA	TRBJ2-1	TRBV15	CATSRDIGGNNEQFF	TGTGCCACCAGCAGAGATATAGGCGGTAACAATGAGCAGTTCTTC
TRBD1	16	NA	TRBJ1-2	TRBV6-1	CASSGGTGQGRRGYTF	TGTGCCAGCAGTGGGGGGACAGGTCAAGGTCGAAGAGGCTACACCTTC
NA	13	NA	TRBJ1-1	TRBV6-5	CASRHREGAEAFF	TGTGCCAGCAGGCACAGGGAAGGGGCTGAAGCTTTCTTT
NA	12	NA	TRBJ1-1	TRBV28	CASSAGGTEAFF	TGTGCCAGCAGTGCGGGGGGGACTGAAGCTTTCTTT
TRBD1	15	NA	TRBJ2-1	TRBV6-5	CASSRDRGLENEQFF	TGTGCCAGCAGCAGGGACAGGGGTCTGGAAAATGAGCAGTTCTTC
NA	14	once	TRBJ2-6	TRBV5-6	CASTRYSGANVLTF	TGTGCCAGCACCAGATACTCTGGGGCCAACGTCCTGACTTTC
TRBD1	15	NA	TRBJ2-7	TRBV7-9	CASSPGQGESYEQYF	TGTGCCAGCAGCCCAGGACAGGGGGAGTCCTACGAGCAGTACTTC
TRBD2	14	NA	TRBJ2-7	TRBV10-3	CATYTGGGRHEQYF	TGTGCCACTTACACTGGGGGCGGGAGGCACGAGCAGTACTTC
TRBD1	13	NA	TRBJ2-5	TRBV18	CASSLTGEETQYF	TGTGCCAGCTCACTGACAGGGGAGGAGACCCAGTACTTC